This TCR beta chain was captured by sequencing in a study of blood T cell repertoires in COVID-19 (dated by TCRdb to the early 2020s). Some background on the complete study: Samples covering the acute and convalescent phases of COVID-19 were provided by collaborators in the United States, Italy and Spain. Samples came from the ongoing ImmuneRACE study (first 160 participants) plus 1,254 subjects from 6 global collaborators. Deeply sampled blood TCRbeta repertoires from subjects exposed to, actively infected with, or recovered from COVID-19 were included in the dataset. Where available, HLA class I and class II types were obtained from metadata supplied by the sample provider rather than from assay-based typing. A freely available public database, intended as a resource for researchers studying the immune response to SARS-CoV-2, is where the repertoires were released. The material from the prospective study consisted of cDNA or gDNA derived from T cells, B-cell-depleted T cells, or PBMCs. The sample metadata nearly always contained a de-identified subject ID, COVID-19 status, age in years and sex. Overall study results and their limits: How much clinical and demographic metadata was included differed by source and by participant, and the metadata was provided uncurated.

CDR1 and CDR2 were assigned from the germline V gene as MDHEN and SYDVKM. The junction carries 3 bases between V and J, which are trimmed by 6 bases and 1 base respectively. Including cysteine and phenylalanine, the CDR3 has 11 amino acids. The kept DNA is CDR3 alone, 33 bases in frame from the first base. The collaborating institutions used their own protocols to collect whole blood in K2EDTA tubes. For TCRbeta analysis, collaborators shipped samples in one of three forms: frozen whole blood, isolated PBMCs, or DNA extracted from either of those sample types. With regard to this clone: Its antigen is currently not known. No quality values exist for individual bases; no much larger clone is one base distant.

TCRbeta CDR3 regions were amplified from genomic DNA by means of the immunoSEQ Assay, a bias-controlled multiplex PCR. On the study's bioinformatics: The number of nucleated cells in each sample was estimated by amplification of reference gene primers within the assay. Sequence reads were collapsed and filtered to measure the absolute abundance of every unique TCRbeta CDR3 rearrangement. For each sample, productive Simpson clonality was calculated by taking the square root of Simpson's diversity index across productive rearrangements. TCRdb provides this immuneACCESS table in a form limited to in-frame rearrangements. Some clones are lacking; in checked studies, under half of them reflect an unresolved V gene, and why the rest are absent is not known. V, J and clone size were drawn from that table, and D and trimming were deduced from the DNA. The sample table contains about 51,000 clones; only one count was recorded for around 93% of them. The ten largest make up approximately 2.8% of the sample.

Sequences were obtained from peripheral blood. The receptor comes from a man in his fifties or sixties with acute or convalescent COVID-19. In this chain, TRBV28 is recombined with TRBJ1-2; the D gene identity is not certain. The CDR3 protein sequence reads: CASSINYGYTF. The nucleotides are TGTGCCAGCAGCATTAACTATGGCTACACCTTC.